The next 32 T cell receptor beta chains were all read from a single sample in a study of blood T cell repertoires in COVID-19 (dated by TCRdb to 2020 to 2021). Libraries were constructed by the immunoSEQ multiplex PCR assay. TCRdb holds this immuneACCESS table with in-frame rearrangements only. Some clones are missing; in checked studies, unresolved V genes explain under half, and the rest has no known cause. This sample lists under 200,000 clones; around 87% were detected once. 2% to 3% of the sample lies in the top ten. Sequencing was done on a sample of peripheral blood. Every receptor here comes from a man aged 35 to 55 with active or convalescent COVID-19.

The chain links TRBV5-1 to TRBJ1-2; D perhaps matches TRBD1 (6 bases). CDR1 is SGHRS and CDR2 is YFSETQ in the germline V gene. V was cut by 4 bases and J by 7 bases, with 14 bases left in between. The CDR3 length is 13 residues. CDR3 loop: CASSPRGAPGYTF. The CDR3 region has the DNA TGCGCCAGCAGCCCCCGGGGGGCGCCTGGCTACACCTTC.

J is TRBJ2-2 and V is TRBV5-6; D not certain. Germline values: CDR1 SGHDT, CDR2 YYEEEE. Trimming cost V 4 bases and J 3 bases, with 4 bases left between them. CDR3 length equals 12 residues. CDR3 bases: TGTGCCAGCAGCCGAGACACCGGGGAGCTGTTTTTT. Protein product: CASSRDTGELFF.

The chain employs TRBV10-3 and TRBJ2-7; 7 bases line up with TRBD2. CDR1 is ENHRY, CDR2 SYGVKD, per germline. The CDR3 consists of 15 residues. Trimming removed 8 bases from V and 7 bases from J; junction bases left unmatched: 17. The CDR3 coding sequence is TGTGCCATCGGGAAACTCGGGACTACGTTTCGGGAGCAGTACTTC. Translating gives CAIGKLGTTFREQYF.

This rearrangement joins TRBV30 to TRBJ1-2; D remains unclear. Per germline, CDR1 GTSNPN and CDR2 SVGIG (reference sequence). The CDR3 consists of 15 residues. V lost 0 bases, J lost 0 bases, and 11 bases lay in between. The CDR3 bases are TGTGCCTGGAGTGTATTTGGGCAAGCTAACTATGGCTACACCTTC. Protein: CAWSVFGQANYGYTF.

The chain is built from TRBV7-3 and TRBJ2-1; 10 nucleotides line up with TRBD2. This CDR3 region has 17 residues. The V gene end was trimmed by 4 bases and the J gene end by 10 bases; junction bases not matched to a gene: 16. The germline V gene has CDR1 SGHTA and CDR2 FQGTGA. CDR3 in DNA: TGTGCCAGCAGCTCTAACCTAGCGGGGGACCCTAATGAAGAGCAGTTCTTC. It yields the protein CASSSNLAGDPNEEQFF.

V usage is TRBV25-1 and J usage is TRBJ1-1; possible D gene TRBD1, 6 bases. The V end was cut by 3 bases, the J end by 8 bases, with 7 bases between. The V gene's germline CDR1 is MGHDK and CDR2 SYGVNS. This CDR3 contains 11 residues. The CDR3 spells CASSEGQEAFF. In DNA, the CDR3 is TGTGCCAGCAGTGAGGGACAAGAAGCTTTCTTT. The whole variable domain, filled in from reference TRBV25-1 and TRBJ1-1, reads EADIYQTPRYLVIGTGKKITLECSQTMGHDKMYWYQQDPGMELHLIHYSYGVNSTEKGDLSSESTVSRIRTEHFPLTLESARPSHTSQYLCASSEGQEAFFGQGTRLTVV.

The chain joins TRBV5-4 to TRBJ1-2; 7 bases fit TRBD1. After removal of 6 bases from V and 0 bases from J, the junction contained 11 bases not matched to a gene. Germline V gives CDR1 SGHNT, CDR2 YYREEE (reference sequence). The CDR3 covers 16 residues. CDR3 DNA sequence: TGTGCCAGCACTTTGAAAGGGGGGACAGCTAACTATGGCTACACCTTC. Protein product: CASTLKGGTANYGYTF.

This sequence joins TRBV27 and TRBJ1-2, with TRBD1 matching over 7 bases. The CDR3 is 15 residues long. Germline CDR1 MNHEY, CDR2 SMNVEV (reference sequence). V lost 3 bases, J lost 0 bases, and 4 bases stayed unmatched. The DNA for the CDR3 is TGTGCCAGCAGTTTGACAGGGCCAGCTAACTATGGCTACACCTTC. Translating it yields CASSLTGPANYGYTF.

The chain carries TRBV5-4 and TRBJ1-2, with a possible D match to TRBD1 (6 bases). This CDR3 is built from 14 residues. In germline, CDR1 is SGHNT, CDR2 YYREEE (reference sequence). Trimming took 6 bases from V and 0 from J, leaving 12 bases between them. CDR3 in amino acids: CASTLQGANYGYTF. CDR3 nucleotide sequence: TGTGCCAGCACCCTACAGGGCGCTAACTATGGCTACACCTTC.

A single count supports this clone. The chain combines TRBV28 with TRBJ2-7; 7 bases match TRBD1. The CDR3 consists of 15 residues. Germline CDR1 and CDR2: MDHEN and SYDVKM. V was clipped by 5 bases and J by 5 bases; unmatched bases: 12. The CDR3 region has the DNA TGTGCCAGCAGTATCACAACAGGGGTAGTCAACGAGCAGTACTTC. Its translation: CASSITTGVVNEQYF.

The chain joins TRBV28 to TRBJ1-2; 8 nucleotides line up with TRBD1. There are 15 residues in the CDR3. CDR1 is MDHEN and CDR2 is SYDVKM in the germline V gene. With 4 bases clipped from V and 2 bases from J, the junction kept 6 bases outside the gene matches. As DNA, the CDR3 is TGTGCCAGCAGTTCTACAGGGGGGGTCAACTATGGCTACACCTTC. Encoded protein: CASSSTGGVNYGYTF.

CDR3 bases: TGTGCCAGTACCCCGACAGGAATCAGCAATCAGCCCCAGCATTTT. Its translation is CASTPTGISNQPQHF. The chain links TRBV19 to TRBJ1-5; D perhaps matches TRBD1 (6 bases). Germline CDR1 is LNHDA and CDR2 is SQIVND (reference sequence). V lost 7 bases and J lost 1, with 14 bases in between. The CDR3 is 15 amino acids.

The chain employs TRBV11-2 and TRBJ1-1; 7 bases agree with TRBD1. The CDR3 extends over 15 amino acids. CDR1 and CDR2 (germline): SGHAT, FQNNGV. V trimming: 5 bases; J trimming: 6 bases; junction bases outside the gene matches: 12. This CDR3 is CASSTRQGEVPEAFF. In DNA, the CDR3 is TGTGCCAGCAGCACTAGGCAGGGGGAAGTTCCTGAAGCTTTCTTT.

The CDR3 is CASSLTNGELFF. As DNA, the CDR3 is TGTGCCAGCAGTTTGACTAACGGGGAGCTGTTTTTT. The chain employs TRBV11-2 and TRBJ2-2; D possibly corresponds to TRBD2 (5 bases). The germline V gene has CDR1 SGHAT and CDR2 FQNNGV. V lost 6 bases and J lost 7, with 9 bases in between. The CDR3 is 12 amino acids.

The chain recombines TRBV6-1 with TRBJ1-5; no clear D. Germline V gene data show CDR1 as MNHNS and CDR2 as SASEGT. The CDR3 has 12 amino acids. V lost 2 bases to trimming and J lost 6 bases, with 5 bases between them. The CDR3 region is CASSERSQPQHF. For the CDR3, the DNA is TGTGCCAGCAGTGAACGCAGTCAGCCCCAGCATTTT.

This clone has only one observation. V and J are TRBV7-2 and TRBJ1-1, with a weak D call TRBD1 (5 bases). The CDR3 runs to 15 residues. V was shortened by 2 bases and J by 0 bases, with 10 bases between the two germline ends. The V gene's germline CDR1 is SGHTA and CDR2 FQGNSA. This chain's CDR3 is CASSLNQGMNTEAFF. In DNA form, the CDR3 reads TGTGCCAGCAGCTTAAATCAGGGAATGAACACTGAAGCTTTCTTT. The whole variable domain, filled in from reference TRBV7-2 and TRBJ1-1, reads GAGVSQSPSNKVTEKGKDVELRCDPISGHTALYWYRQSLGQGLEFLIYFQGNSAPDKSGLPSDRFSAERTGGSVSTLTIQRTQQEDSAVYLCASSLNQGMNTEAFFGQGTRLTVV.

This clone has just one count. The rearrangement joins TRBV28 to TRBJ1-5, with D possibly matching TRBD1 (6 bases). CDR1 is MDHEN, CDR2 SYDVKM, per germline. The CDR3 contains 14 residues. V lost 3 bases to trimming and J lost 7 bases, with 13 bases between them. Here the CDR3 DNA reads TGTGCCAGCAGTTTCGGGACACCACGACAGCCCCAGCATTTT. Translation: CASSFGTPRQPQHF.

The chain is built from TRBV12-3 or TRBV12-4 and TRBJ1-5, with 8 bases fitting TRBD1. With 8 bases clipped from V and 11 bases from J, the junction kept 5 bases outside the gene matches. CDR3 length: 11 amino acids. The DNA of the CDR3 is TGTGCCAGCGGACAGGGAGCCACCCAGCATTTT. This sequence encodes CASGQGATQHF.

V is TRBV19 and J is TRBJ1-5; D gene ambiguous. The germline gives CDR1 LNHDA, CDR2 SQIVND (reference sequence). Trimming shortened V by 5 bases and J by 3 bases, and 17 bases separated the two germline ends. This CDR3 is built from 16 residues. This CDR3 reads CASSPGRGGYNQPQHF. CDR3 in DNA: TGTGCCAGTAGTCCTGGGCGGGGAGGGTACAATCAGCCCCAGCATTTT. The entire variable domain, with the rest obtained from reference TRBV19 and TRBJ1-5, is as follows: DGGITQSPKYLFRKEGQNVTLSCEQNLNHDAMYWYRQDPGQGLRLIYYSQIVNDFQKGDIAEGYSVSREKKESFPLTVTSAQKNPTAFYLCASSPGRGGYNQPQHFGDGTRLSIL.

J is TRBJ2-5 and V is TRBV4-1; a possible D gene is TRBD2 (6 bases). In germline, CDR1 is MGHRA, CDR2 YSYEKL. There are 15 residues in the CDR3. The V end was cut by 1 base, the J end by 5 bases, with 14 bases between. The CDR3 nucleotides are TGCGCCAGCAGCCAAGGGACGGGGGTAGGTGAGACCCAGTACTTC. This codes for CASSQGTGVGETQYF.

The J gene is TRBJ1-2, the V gene TRBV3-1 (or the pseudogene TRBV3-2); D is uncertain. This CDR3 is built from 14 residues. Trimming pared 0 bases from V and 6 bases from J, leaving 11 bases between. Germline assignment: CDR1 LGHDT and CDR2 YNNKEL (reference sequence). The chain's CDR3 is CASSQEATLDGYTF. For the CDR3, the DNA is TGTGCCAGCAGCCAAGAAGCGACGTTGGATGGCTACACCTTC.

CDR3 sequence reads: CASSQVPGGENQPQHF. The CDR3 bases are TGTGCCAGCAGCCAAGTCCCAGGAGGGGAAAATCAGCCCCAGCATTTT. The rearrangement uses TRBV3-1 (or the pseudogene TRBV3-2) and TRBJ1-5; the D gene is possibly TRBD1 (5 bases). This CDR3 spans 16 amino acids. The ends were cut back, 1 base at V and 4 bases at J, with 14 bases in the middle. Looked up from germline, CDR1 is LGHDT and CDR2 is YNNKEL (reference sequence).

V usage is TRBV7-2 and J usage is TRBJ1-4, with unresolved D. Germline assignment: CDR1 SGHTA and CDR2 FQGNSA. This CDR3 comprises 16 residues. V dropped 1 base and J dropped 0 bases, with 9 bases sitting between them. CDR3 amino acids: CASSLVSSATNEKLFF. In DNA form, the CDR3 reads TGTGCCAGCAGCTTAGTCTCGAGCGCAACTAATGAAAAACTGTTTTTT.

The chain has TRBV27 and TRBJ1-2; 9 nucleotides agree with TRBD1. V shed 2 bases and J 5 bases; nucleotides not matched to a gene: 3. The CDR3 has 14 amino acids. Germline CDR1 MNHEY, CDR2 SMNVEV (reference sequence). This CDR3 reads CASSLIGTGYGYTF. The CDR3 nucleotides are TGTGCCAGCAGTTTAATAGGGACAGGGTATGGCTACACCTTC.

The V call is TRBV6-5, the J call TRBJ2-3; D remains ambiguous. The CDR3 spans 16 residues. V was clipped by 2 bases and J by 0 bases, with 12 bases between them. In germline, CDR1 is MNHEY, CDR2 SVGAGI. The CDR3 here is CASSYTPKASTDTQYF. The CDR3 DNA reads TGTGCCAGCAGTTACACCCCGAAAGCTAGCACAGATACGCAGTATTTT.

As DNA, the CDR3 is TGTGCCAGCATATTCGACACTGAAGCTTTCTTT. It specifies CASIFDTEAFF. The chain uses TRBV2 and TRBJ1-1, with no clear D. This CDR3 contains 11 residues. CDR1 SNHLY and CDR2 FYNNEI come from the germline V gene. V lost 7 bases and J lost 3, with 6 bases in between.

V is TRBV2 and J is TRBJ2-1; TRBD2 matches 14 bases. The ends lost 6 bases at V and 9 bases at J; junction bases unmatched: 7. The CDR3 spans 15 residues. Germline CDR1 is SNHLY and CDR2 is FYNNEI. Here the CDR3 DNA reads TGTGCCAGCAGCCGACTAGCGGGGGGGCAGGCTGAGCAGTTCTTC. Residues: CASSRLAGGQAEQFF.

This chain connects TRBV5-1 to TRBJ1-2; no clear D gene. There are 13 residues in the CDR3. Trimming removed 4 bases from V and 3 bases from J, with 10 bases in between. CDR1 and CDR2 from the germline V gene are SGHRS and YFSETQ. The CDR3 sequence: CASSPREDYGYTF. The CDR3 coding sequence is TGCGCCAGCAGCCCACGGGAGGACTATGGCTACACCTTC.

The chain couples TRBV19 to TRBJ1-3; possibly TRBD1 for D (5 bases). Per the germline V gene, CDR1 is LNHDA and CDR2 is SQIVND (reference sequence). The CDR3 is 15 residues long. Trimming removed 5 bases at V and 0 bases at J, with 11 bases between. The CDR3 DNA is TGTGCCAGTAGTCCCGTCAGGGTCTCTGGAAACACCATATATTTT. Amino acids: CASSPVRVSGNTIYF.

This sequence joins TRBV5-1 and TRBJ1-1, with D possibly TRBD1 on 6 matching bases. CDR1 is SGHRS and CDR2 is YFSETQ in the germline V gene. CDR3 length equals 16 residues. Trimming pared 4 bases from V and 0 bases from J, leaving 16 bases between. The DNA for the CDR3 is TGCGCCAGCAGCCCAACGCAGGGGTCTTTGAACACTGAAGCTTTCTTT. Translated, it gives CASSPTQGSLNTEAFF.

The rearrangement links TRBV18 to TRBJ1-2; weak D call: TRBD1 (6 bases). V lost 0 bases and J lost 6, with 14 bases in between. Germline loops: CDR1 KGHSH, CDR2 LQKENI. The CDR3 covers 15 residues. The CDR3 coding sequence is TGTGCCAGCTCACCACCGGGGGGGCGCGACGATGGCTACACCTTC. Protein product: CASSPPGGRDDGYTF.

The gene calls are TRBV28 and TRBJ2-3, with 12 nucleotides matching TRBD1. V lost 10 bases, J lost 4 bases, and 9 bases stayed unmatched. From germline, CDR1 is MDHEN and CDR2 SYDVKM. This CDR3 has 15 amino acids. Here the CDR3 DNA reads TGTGCCACCAAACTCCGGGACAGGGGGCCAGATACGCAGTATTTT. Translated, it gives CATKLRDRGPDTQYF.